The source of this TCR beta chain is a study of shared clonotypes between healthy human individuals. The donors, healthy adults who were HIV-negative, had experienced no recent acute infections or vaccinations. Per sorted-subset replicate PCR, input was approximately 200 ng DNA, representing 30,000 or so T cell genomes. Only in-frame clones appear in the TCRdb table, and some are missing; sequencing was by immunoSEQ multiplex PCR. The sample lists approximately 2,300,000 clones, less than 95% seen once, with roughly 0.34% in the top ten. With respect to this clone: The antigen is unknown.

General study findings and limits: Generation of non-shared clonotypes was less probable than generation of clonotypes shared by all four donors.

Trimming shortened V by 5 bases and J by 5 bases, and 6 bases separated the two germline ends. Germline V gene data show CDR1 as PRHDT and CDR2 as FYEKMQ (reference sequence). There are 11 residues in the CDR3. Input material: naive CD4+ T cells from PBMCs. The sample's subset: CD45RA+ positively selected. The gene calls are TRBV13 and TRBJ2-5; no clear D. The origin of this receptor is a man younger than 30 in good health. Some clones in this sample may be carry-over from other donors' samples. The DNA for the CDR3 is TGTGCCAGCAGCCGATTTGAGACCCAGTACTTC. This encodes CASSRFETQYF.